The present entry profiles one T cell receptor (beta chain) with its context. The sample comes from a study of OX40 agonist ivuxolimab in advanced cancers. Study-wide background: Patients took ivuxolimab, an agonistic anti-OX40 (CD134) antibody.

Autoimmune disease history or systemic immunosuppression was exclusionary. TCRdb keeps only in-frame clones here, not all; method: immunoSEQ multiplex PCR. The data show roughly 56,000 clones, approximately 85% seen once. This TCR was sampled from an adult with an advanced solid tumor such as melanoma, head and neck, liver or kidney cancer. The sequences come from CD4+ or CD8+ T cells sorted from blood, collected in a trial of the OX40 agonist ivuxolimab.

The CDR3, as DNA: TGTGCCAGCAGTTACTCGATTTGGAACACTGAAGCTTTCTTT. Amino acid sequence: CASSYSIWNTEAFF. V gene TRBV6-6 combines with J gene TRBJ1-1; unclear D gene. There are 14 residues in the CDR3. The germline V and J ends were trimmed by 0 bases and 1 base, with 6 bases remaining between them. The germline V gene encodes CDR1 MNHNY and CDR2 SVGAGI (reference sequence).